These 24 T cell receptor beta chains share one sample of origin, sequenced in a study of CD8 T cells in ankylosing spondylitis. Using its own MiXCR run on the 5' RACE reads, TCRdb lists one record per CDR3 protein. This sample yields some 240,000 distinct CDR3 sequences, of which roughly 8.6% are seen a single time; 6.5% to 7% belongs to the top ten. The specimen was blood, either unsorted or a sorted T cell fraction (not recorded which). The receptors were sampled from a male donor with ankylosing spondylitis or in good health (not recorded which).

This clonotype appeared many times. The V and J genes are TRBV3-1 and TRBJ2-5; possibly TRBD1 for D (6 bases). The CDR3 sequence is 14 residues long. The V end lost 1 base, the J end lost 1 base, and 7 bases lay between the germline ends. Germline values: CDR1 LGHDT, CDR2 YNNKEL (reference sequence). CDR3 sequence reads: CASSQVQGQETQYF. DNA for the CDR3: TGTGCCAGCAGCCAAGTACAGGGCCAAGAGACCCAGTACTTC.

This clonotype was counted many times. V and J are TRBV7-2 and TRBJ2-3; D may correspond to TRBD1 or TRBD2 (5 bases each). Germline CDR1 is SGHTA and CDR2 is FQGNSA. The CDR3 consists of 16 residues. V was pared by 5 bases and J by 2 bases, with 17 bases between. The CDR3 DNA reads TGTGCCAGCAGCCCCTTGGGGGTCTTATCCACAGATACGCAGTATTTT. Translating gives CASSPLGVLSTDTQYF.

This clonotype appeared many times. The CDR3 sequence is CASSPGGSSNQPQHF. In nucleotides, the CDR3 is TGTGCCAGCAGCCCGGGGGGGAGTAGCAATCAGCCCCAGCATTTT. The gene calls are TRBV7-2 and TRBJ1-5; D possibly corresponds to TRBD1 (5 bases). CDR3 size: 15 residues. The germline V and J ends were trimmed by 5 bases and 0 bases, with 11 bases remaining between them. Germline CDR1 is SGHTA and CDR2 is FQGNSA.

V and J are TRBV27 and TRBJ1-3; D is uncertain. Germline V gene lookup returns CDR1 MNHEY and CDR2 SMNVEV (reference sequence). V shed 5 bases and J shed 0 bases, with 17 bases lying between them. CDR3 length: 17 residues. The CDR3 sequence: CASSTRRTESSGNTIYF. In DNA, the CDR3 is TGTGCCAGCAGTACCCGTAGGACGGAGAGCTCTGGAAACACCATATATTTT.

At least ten counts were recorded for this clonotype. The V call is TRBV4-3, the J call TRBJ1-5; D gene ambiguous. The CDR3 is 14 residues long. Germline CDR1 is LGHNA and CDR2 is YSLEER. Deletions cut 0 bases from V and 3 bases from J, with 6 bases between. CDR3 sequence (DNA): TGCGCCAGCAGCCAAGATCCGACCAATCAGCCCCAGCATTTT. Translation gives CASSQDPTNQPQHF.

This sequence joins TRBV19 and TRBJ2-7; 8 nucleotides line up with TRBD1. CDR1 is LNHDA, CDR2 SQIVND, per germline (reference sequence). The CDR3 extends over 13 amino acids. The ends lost 6 bases at V and 5 bases at J; junction bases unmatched: 6. This chain's CDR3 is CASSTEQGDEQYF. Here the CDR3 DNA reads TGTGCCAGTAGCACGGAACAGGGGGACGAGCAGTACTTC.

This clonotype was found many times. The gene calls are TRBV7-9 and TRBJ2-7, with a possible D match to TRBD1 (5 bases). Between the trimmed V and J ends, which lost 1 base and 5 bases, there was a span of 6 bases. This CDR3 contains 12 residues. Germline V gene lookup returns CDR1 SEHNR and CDR2 FQNEAQ (reference sequence). The CDR3 protein is CASSLGQNEQYF. The CDR3 bases are TGTGCCAGCAGCTTAGGACAGAACGAGCAGTACTTC.

This clonotype was seen ten or more times. The rearrangement uses TRBV6-4 and TRBJ1-1; 7 nucleotides align to TRBD1. The length of the CDR3 is 13 residues. J was trimmed by 6 bases and V by 6 bases; bases with no gene match: 7. The germline gives CDR1 MRHNA, CDR2 SNTAGT. The DNA of the CDR3 is TGTGCCAGCAGCCAAACGACAGGGTCTGAAGCTTTCTTT. This codes for CASSQTTGSEAFF.

The sample holds many counts of this clonotype. The rearrangement links TRBV20-1 to TRBJ2-1; no reliable D call. V gave up 2 bases and J gave up 7 bases, with 6 bases separating them. Germline assignment: CDR1 DFQATT and CDR2 SNEGSKA (reference sequence). The CDR3 sequence is 11 residues long. The CDR3 DNA sequence: TGCAGTGCTAGATGGGCAAATGAGCAGTTCTTC. Protein: CSARWANEQFF.

This clonotype was detected only a few times. The genes are TRBV20-1 and TRBJ1-2; D may be TRBD1 (5 bases). The V gene lost 3 bases and the J gene lost 4 bases, with 15 bases spanning the gap. The length of the CDR3 is 14 residues. Germline V gene lookup returns CDR1 DFQATT and CDR2 SNEGSKA (reference sequence). CDR3 amino acids: CSARPPGTPYGYTF. The CDR3 region has the DNA TGCAGTGCTAGGCCCCCCGGGACTCCCTATGGCTACACCTTC.

The V and J genes are TRBV7-2 and TRBJ1-3, with unresolved D. The germline V and J ends were trimmed by 6 bases and 2 bases, with 14 bases remaining between them. Germline V gene sequence: CDR1 SGHTA, CDR2 FQGNSA. This CDR3 comprises 15 residues. CDR3 residues: CASSTFRGAGNTIYF. CDR3 nucleotide sequence: TGTGCCAGCAGTACCTTCCGAGGAGCTGGAAACACCATATATTTT. Combining the CDR3 with reference TRBV7-2 and TRBJ1-3 gives the whole variable domain GAGVSQSPSNKVTEKGKDVELRCDPISGHTALYWYRQSLGQGLEFLIYFQGNSAPDKSGLPSDRFSAERTGGSVSTLTIQRTQQEDSAVYLCASSTFRGAGNTIYFGEGSWLTVV.

This clonotype has at least ten counts. The chain couples TRBV27 to TRBJ2-1; 12 bases line up with TRBD2. Germline trimming cut 6 bases from V and 5 bases from J; bases unmatched to any gene: 5. Germline-derived CDR1 and CDR2 are MNHEY and SMNVEV (reference sequence). This CDR3 is built from 15 residues. As DNA, the CDR3 is TGTGCCAGCAGGGGAGCTAGCGGGGGGGACAATGAGCAGTTCTTC. This codes for CASRGASGGDNEQFF.

This clonotype showed up many times. The chain has TRBV5-1 and TRBJ1-1; a possible D gene is TRBD1 (6 bases). V was pared by 0 bases and J by 0 bases, with 15 bases between. Germline V gene lookup returns CDR1 SGHRS and CDR2 YFSETQ. There are 17 residues in the CDR3. Here the CDR3 reads CASSLGTATTLNTEAFF. The CDR3 nucleotides are TGCGCCAGCAGCTTGGGGACAGCGACCACTCTGAACACTGAAGCTTTCTTT.

This clonotype was detected ten times or more. This chain connects TRBV27 to TRBJ2-6; D not resolved. Germline lookup yields CDR1 MNHEY and CDR2 SMNVEV (reference sequence). The germline V and J ends were trimmed by 3 bases and 1 base, with 13 bases remaining between them. The CDR3 sequence is 17 residues long. CDR3 in amino acids: CASSFFSPHSGANVLTF. The CDR3 coding sequence is TGTGCCAGCAGTTTCTTCAGCCCCCATTCTGGGGCCAACGTCCTGACTTTC. The whole variable domain, filled in from reference TRBV27 and TRBJ2-6, reads EAQVTQNPRYLITVTGKKLTVTCSQNMNHEYMSWYRQDPGLGLRQIYYSMNVEVTDKGDVPEGYKVSRKEKRNFPLILESPSPNQTSLYFCASSFFSPHSGANVLTFGAGSRLTVL.

A few counts support this clonotype. This chain connects TRBV5-1 to TRBJ2-1, with 7 bases matching TRBD2. V trimming: 5 bases; J trimming: 7 bases; junction bases outside the gene matches: 6. This CDR3 spans 13 amino acids. Germline assignment: CDR1 SGHRS and CDR2 YFSETQ. In DNA, the CDR3 is TGCGCCAGCAGGATGGGGAGGGATAATGAGCAGTTCTTC. It is translated as CASRMGRDNEQFF.

This clonotype has more than one count but fewer than ten. The chain carries TRBV6-9 and TRBJ2-7, with a weak D call TRBD1 (6 bases). This CDR3 is built from 13 residues. V was pared by 7 bases and J by 0 bases, with 10 bases between. Germline CDR1 MNHGY, CDR2 SVAAGI. CDR3 nucleotides: TGTGCCAGCACCGGGGACAACTCCTACGAGCAGTACTTC. Amino acids: CASTGDNSYEQYF.

This clonotype was observed at least ten times. The V gene is TRBV24-1, the J gene TRBJ2-1; D is uncertain. The CDR3 runs to 14 residues. Germline CDR1 reads KGHDR; CDR2 reads SFDVKD. V lost 3 bases and J lost 0, with 5 bases in between. The CDR3 nucleotides read TGTGCCACCAGTGATAAGAGCTCCTACAATGAGCAGTTCTTC. Translation: CATSDKSSYNEQFF.

This clonotype was observed at least ten times. The chain links TRBV10-3 to TRBJ2-3, with 7 bases identical to TRBD1. Germline lookup yields CDR1 ENHRY and CDR2 SYGVKD. Germline trimming cut 9 bases from V and 6 bases from J; bases unmatched to any gene: 3. The CDR3 totals 11 residues. The chain's CDR3 is CAMQQGDTQYF. CDR3 bases: TGTGCCATGCAACAGGGGGATACGCAGTATTTT.

At least ten counts were recorded for this clonotype. The V call is TRBV6-5, the J call TRBJ2-5; D uncertain. Germline CDR1 reads MNHEY; CDR2 reads SVGAGI. Between the trimmed V and J ends, which lost 6 bases and 2 bases, there was a span of 7 bases. The CDR3 covers 12 residues. The CDR3 DNA reads TGTGCCAGCAGCCGGCCACAAGAGACCCAGTACTTC. This translates into CASSRPQETQYF.

This clonotype was found many times. The chain is built from TRBV27 and TRBJ1-5; no clear D gene. Germline V gene sequence: CDR1 MNHEY, CDR2 SMNVEV (reference sequence). The CDR3 spans 13 residues. V shed 5 bases and J shed 3 bases, with 8 bases lying between them. The DNA for the CDR3 is TGTGCCAGCAGTAACACAGCCAATCAGCCCCAGCATTTT. Residues: CASSNTANQPQHF.

There are many counts of this clonotype. The rearrangement links TRBV5-1 to TRBJ2-3; 16 bases line up with TRBD2. Germline trimming cut 6 bases from V and 6 bases from J; bases unmatched to any gene: 10. The CDR3 sequence is 17 residues long. Germline V lookup: CDR1 SGHRS, CDR2 YFSETQ. CDR3 DNA: TGCGCCAGCACTCCCGGGACTAGCGGGGGGGCCGTGGATACGCAGTATTTT. Translated, it gives CASTPGTSGGAVDTQYF. The whole variable domain, remainder taken from reference TRBV5-1 and TRBJ2-3, is KAGVTQTPRYLIKTRGQQVTLSCSPISGHRSVSWYQQTPGQGLQFLFEYFSETQRNKGNFPGRFSGRQFSNSRSEMNVSTLELGDSALYLCASTPGTSGGAVDTQYFGPGTRLTVL.

This sequence joins TRBV7-2 and TRBJ2-2, with D hard to call. CDR1 and CDR2 from the germline V gene are SGHTA and FQGNSA. The CDR3 loop spans 16 amino acids. V lost 2 bases, J lost 2 bases, and 12 bases lay in between. CDR3 DNA sequence: TGTGCCAGCAGCTTATTCCCAGGCCCTAACACCGGGGAGCTGTTTTTT. This gives the protein CASSLFPGPNTGELFF.

A word on this clonotype: A junction boundary mismatches the germline segment, possibly from a read error. The chain has TRBV7-2 and TRBJ2-7; 7 nucleotides align to TRBD2. Germline V gives CDR1 SGHTA, CDR2 FQGNSA. The CDR3 runs 14 residues. This CDR3 is CASSLVTSSHEQYF. Written as DNA, the CDR3 is TGTGCCAGCAGCTTAGTGACTAGCTCCCACGAGCAGTACTTC.

This clonotype was recorded at least ten times. For the CDR3, the DNA is TGTGCCATCAGTGGGACAGAACTATCCTATGGCTACACCTTC. This translates into CAISGTELSYGYTF. The chain joins TRBV10-3 to TRBJ1-2; D perhaps matches TRBD1 (6 bases). CDR1 ENHRY and CDR2 SYGVKD come from the germline V gene. Trimming took off 4 bases at V and 4 bases at J, with 13 bases between the two ends. This CDR3 spans 14 amino acids.